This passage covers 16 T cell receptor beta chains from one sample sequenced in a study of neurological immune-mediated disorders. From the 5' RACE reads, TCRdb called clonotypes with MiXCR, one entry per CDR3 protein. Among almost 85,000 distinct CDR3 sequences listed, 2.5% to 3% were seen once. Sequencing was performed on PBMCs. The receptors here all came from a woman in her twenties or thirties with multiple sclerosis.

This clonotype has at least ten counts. Here the CDR3 DNA reads TGTGCCAGCAGAACGACCCGGGAGGGCCTGAACAATGAGCAGTTCTTC. Translation: CASRTTREGLNNEQFF. This sequence joins TRBV6-6 and TRBJ2-1, with 8 bases matching TRBD2. From germline, CDR1 is MNHNY and CDR2 SVGAGI (reference sequence). The trim removed 6 bases at V and 5 bases at J, leaving 12 bases unmatched. The CDR3 has 16 amino acids.

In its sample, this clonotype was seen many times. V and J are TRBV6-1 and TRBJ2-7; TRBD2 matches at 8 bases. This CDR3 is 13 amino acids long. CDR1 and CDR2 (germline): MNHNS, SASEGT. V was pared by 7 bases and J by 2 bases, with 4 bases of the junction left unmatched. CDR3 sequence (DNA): TGTGCCAGCAAGAGTAGCGGGACCTACGAGCAGTACTTC. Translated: CASKSSGTYEQYF.

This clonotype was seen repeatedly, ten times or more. The DNA of the CDR3 is TGTGCCAGCAGCCCGACCGGGACGGACCAAGAGACCCAGTACTTC. This sequence encodes CASSPTGTDQETQYF. The chain couples TRBV7-9 to TRBJ2-5, with D possibly being TRBD1 or TRBD2 (5 bases each). Germline-derived CDR1 and CDR2 are SEHNR and FQNEAQ (reference sequence). Trimming cost V 5 bases and J 0 bases, with 13 bases left between them. The CDR3 covers 15 residues.

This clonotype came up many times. The CDR3 reads CASSEYYHNEQFF. The CDR3 DNA reads as TGTGCCAGCAGCGAGTATTACCACAATGAGCAGTTCTTC. The chain couples TRBV7-2 to TRBJ2-1; D is uncertain. The CDR3 loop spans 13 amino acids. Trimming removed 5 bases at V and 5 bases at J, with 10 bases between. Germline CDR1 SGHTA, CDR2 FQGNSA.

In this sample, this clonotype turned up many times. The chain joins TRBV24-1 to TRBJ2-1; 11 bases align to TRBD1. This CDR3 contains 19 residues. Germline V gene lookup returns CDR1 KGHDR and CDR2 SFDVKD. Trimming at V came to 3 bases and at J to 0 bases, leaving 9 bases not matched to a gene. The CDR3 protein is CATSDTWDRGAGSYNEQFF. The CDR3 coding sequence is TGTGCCACCAGTGATACCTGGGACAGGGGGGCTGGCTCCTACAATGAGCAGTTCTTC.

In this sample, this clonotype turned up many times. The CDR3 here is CSVSPRTSGNQETQYF. Here the CDR3 DNA reads TGCAGCGTCAGCCCCCGGACTAGCGGGAACCAAGAGACCCAGTACTTC. The V gene is TRBV29-1, the J gene TRBJ2-5; 12 nucleotides align to TRBD2. Trimming removed 6 bases from V and 0 bases from J; junction bases left unmatched: 8. There are 16 residues in the CDR3. In germline, CDR1 is SQVTM, CDR2 ANQGSEA.

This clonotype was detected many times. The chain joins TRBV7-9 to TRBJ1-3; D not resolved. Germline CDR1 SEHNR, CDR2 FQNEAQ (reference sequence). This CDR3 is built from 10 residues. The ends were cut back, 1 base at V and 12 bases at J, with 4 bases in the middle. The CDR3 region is CASSLGDIYF. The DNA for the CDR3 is TGTGCCAGCAGCTTAGGGGACATATATTTT.

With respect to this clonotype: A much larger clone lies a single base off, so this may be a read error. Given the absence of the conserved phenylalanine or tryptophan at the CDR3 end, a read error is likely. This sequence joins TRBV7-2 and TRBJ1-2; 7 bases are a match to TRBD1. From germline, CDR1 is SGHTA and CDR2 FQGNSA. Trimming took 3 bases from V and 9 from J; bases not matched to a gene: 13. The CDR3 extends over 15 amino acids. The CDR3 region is CASSFQVGEGASYTI. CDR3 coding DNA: TGTGCCAGCAGCTTTCAAGTTGGAGAGGGGGCGAGCTACACCATC.

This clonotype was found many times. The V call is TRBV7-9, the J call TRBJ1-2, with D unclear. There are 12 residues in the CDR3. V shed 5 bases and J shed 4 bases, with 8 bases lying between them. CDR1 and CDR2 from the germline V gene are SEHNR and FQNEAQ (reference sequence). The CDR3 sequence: CASSDIFYGYTF. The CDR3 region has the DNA TGTGCCAGCAGCGATATATTCTATGGCTACACCTTC.

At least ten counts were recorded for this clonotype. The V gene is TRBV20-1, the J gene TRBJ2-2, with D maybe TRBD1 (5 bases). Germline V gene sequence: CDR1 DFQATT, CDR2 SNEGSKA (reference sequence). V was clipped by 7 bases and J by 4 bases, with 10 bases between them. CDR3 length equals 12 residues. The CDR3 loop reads CSVSTGTGELFF. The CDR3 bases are TGCAGTGTCAGCACAGGCACCGGGGAGCTGTTTTTT.

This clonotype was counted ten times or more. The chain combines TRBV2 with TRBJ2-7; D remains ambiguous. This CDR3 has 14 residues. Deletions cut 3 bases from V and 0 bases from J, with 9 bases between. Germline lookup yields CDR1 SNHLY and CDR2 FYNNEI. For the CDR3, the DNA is TGTGCCAGCAGTGAGGGCAGCTTCTCCTACGAGCAGTACTTC. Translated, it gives CASSEGSFSYEQYF.

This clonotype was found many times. CDR3: CASSLGADMNTEAFF. The CDR3 nucleotides read TGTGCCAGCAGTTTGGGGGCAGACATGAACACTGAAGCTTTCTTT. This chain uses TRBV27 with TRBJ1-1, with D possibly TRBD1 on 6 matching bases. CDR3 size: 15 residues. Germline V gene data show CDR1 as MNHEY and CDR2 as SMNVEV (reference sequence). The V end was cut by 3 bases, the J end by 0 bases, with 11 bases between.

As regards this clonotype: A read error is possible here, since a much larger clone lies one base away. Written as DNA, the CDR3 is TGCGACAGTGGGACAGGGAGCACTGAAGCTTTCTTT. It yields the protein CDSGTGSTEAFF. The chain uses TRBV5-1 and TRBJ1-1; 9 positions agree with TRBD1. This CDR3 spans 12 amino acids. The germline CDR1 and CDR2 sequences are SGHRS and YFSETQ.

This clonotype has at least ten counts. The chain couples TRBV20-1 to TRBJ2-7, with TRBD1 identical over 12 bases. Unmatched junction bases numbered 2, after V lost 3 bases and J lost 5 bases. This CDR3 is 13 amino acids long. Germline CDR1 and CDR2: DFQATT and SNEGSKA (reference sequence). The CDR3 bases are TGCAGTGCTAGCCGGGACAGGGGGCACGAGCAGTACTTC. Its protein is CSASRDRGHEQYF.

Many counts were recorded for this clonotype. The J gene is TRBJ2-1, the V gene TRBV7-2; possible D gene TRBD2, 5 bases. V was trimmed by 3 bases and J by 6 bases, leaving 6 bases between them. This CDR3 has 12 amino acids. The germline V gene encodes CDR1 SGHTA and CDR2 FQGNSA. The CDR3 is CASSFGLNEQFF. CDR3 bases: TGTGCCAGCAGCTTCGGACTCAATGAGCAGTTCTTC.

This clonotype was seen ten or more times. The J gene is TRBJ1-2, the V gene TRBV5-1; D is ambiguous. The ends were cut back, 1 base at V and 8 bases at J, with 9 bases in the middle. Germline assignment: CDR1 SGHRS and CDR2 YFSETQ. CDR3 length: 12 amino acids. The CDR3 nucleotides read TGCGCCAGCAGCTTGCCCGGCTACGGCTACACCTTC. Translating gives CASSLPGYGYTF.